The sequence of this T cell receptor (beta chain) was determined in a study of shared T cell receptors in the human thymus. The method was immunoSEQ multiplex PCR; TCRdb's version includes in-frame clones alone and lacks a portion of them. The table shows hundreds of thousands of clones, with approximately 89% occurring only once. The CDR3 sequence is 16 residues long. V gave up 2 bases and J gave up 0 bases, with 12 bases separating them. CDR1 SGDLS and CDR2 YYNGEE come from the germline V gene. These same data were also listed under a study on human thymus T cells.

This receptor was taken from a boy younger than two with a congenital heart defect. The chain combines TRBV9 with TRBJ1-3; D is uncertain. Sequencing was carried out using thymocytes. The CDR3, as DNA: TGTGCCAGCAGCGTTGGTGCGTTGCACTCTGGAAACACCATATATTTT. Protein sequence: CASSVGALHSGNTIYF.